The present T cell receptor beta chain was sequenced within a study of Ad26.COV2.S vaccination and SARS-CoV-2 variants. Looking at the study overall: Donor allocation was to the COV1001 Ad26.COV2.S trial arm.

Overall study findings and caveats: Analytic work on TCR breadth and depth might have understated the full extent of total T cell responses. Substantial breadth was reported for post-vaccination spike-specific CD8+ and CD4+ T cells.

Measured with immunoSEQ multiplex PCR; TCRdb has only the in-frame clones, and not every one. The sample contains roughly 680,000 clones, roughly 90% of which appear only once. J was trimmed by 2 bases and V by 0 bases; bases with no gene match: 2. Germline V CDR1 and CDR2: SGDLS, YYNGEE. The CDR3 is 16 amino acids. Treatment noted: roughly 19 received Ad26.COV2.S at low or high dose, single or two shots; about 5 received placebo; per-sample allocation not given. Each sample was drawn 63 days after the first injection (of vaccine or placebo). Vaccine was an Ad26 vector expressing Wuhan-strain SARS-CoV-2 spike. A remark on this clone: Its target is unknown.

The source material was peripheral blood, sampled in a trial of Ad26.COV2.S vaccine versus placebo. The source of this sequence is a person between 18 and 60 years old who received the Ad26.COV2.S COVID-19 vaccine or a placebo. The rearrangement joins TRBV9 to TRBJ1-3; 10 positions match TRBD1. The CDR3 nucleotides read TGTGCCAGCAGCGTAGAGGGGACAGGGGCTGGAAACACCATATATTTT. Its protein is CASSVEGTGAGNTIYF.